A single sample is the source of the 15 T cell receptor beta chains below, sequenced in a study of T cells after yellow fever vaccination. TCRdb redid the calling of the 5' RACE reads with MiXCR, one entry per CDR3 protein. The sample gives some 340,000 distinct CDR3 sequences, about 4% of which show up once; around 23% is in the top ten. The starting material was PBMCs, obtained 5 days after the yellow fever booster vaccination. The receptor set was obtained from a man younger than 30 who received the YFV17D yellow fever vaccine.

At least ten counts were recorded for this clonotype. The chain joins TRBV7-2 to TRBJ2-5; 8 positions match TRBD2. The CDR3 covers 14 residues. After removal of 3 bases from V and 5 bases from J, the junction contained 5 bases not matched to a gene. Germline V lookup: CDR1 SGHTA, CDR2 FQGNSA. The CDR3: CASSLGLESETQYF. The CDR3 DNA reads TGTGCCAGCAGCTTGGGACTAGAGTCGGAGACCCAGTACTTC.

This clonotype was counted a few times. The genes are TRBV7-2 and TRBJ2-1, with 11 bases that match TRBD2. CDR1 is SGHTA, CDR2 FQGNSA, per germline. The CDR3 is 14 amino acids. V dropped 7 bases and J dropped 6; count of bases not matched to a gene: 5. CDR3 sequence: CASNLAGGGNEQFF. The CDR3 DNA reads TGTGCCAGCAATCTAGCGGGGGGTGGCAATGAGCAGTTCTTC.

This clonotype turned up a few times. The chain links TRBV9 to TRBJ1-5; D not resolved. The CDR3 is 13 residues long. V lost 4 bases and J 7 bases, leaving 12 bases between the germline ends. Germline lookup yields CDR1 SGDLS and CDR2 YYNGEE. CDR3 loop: CASSQSPWQPQHF. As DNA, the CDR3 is TGTGCCAGCAGCCAATCACCATGGCAGCCCCAGCATTTT.

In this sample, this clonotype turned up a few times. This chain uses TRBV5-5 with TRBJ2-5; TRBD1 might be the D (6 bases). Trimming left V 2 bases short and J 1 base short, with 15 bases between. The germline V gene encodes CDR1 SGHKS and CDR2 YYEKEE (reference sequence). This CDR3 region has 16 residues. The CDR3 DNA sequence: TGTGCCAGCAGCTTTAGGGGGACACCGGTCCAAGAGACCCAGTACTTC. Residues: CASSFRGTPVQETQYF.

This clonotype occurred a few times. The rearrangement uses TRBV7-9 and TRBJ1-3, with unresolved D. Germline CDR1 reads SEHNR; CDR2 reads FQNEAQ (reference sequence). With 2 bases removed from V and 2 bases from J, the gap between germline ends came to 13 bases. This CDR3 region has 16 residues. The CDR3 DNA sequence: TGTGCCAGCAGCTTACTCACCCTCGCAGCTGGAAACACCATATATTTT. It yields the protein CASSLLTLAAGNTIYF.

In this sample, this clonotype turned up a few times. The CDR3 nucleotides are TGTGCCAGCAACTCGGCGGGGGGGCCGGAGACCCAGTACTTC. As protein: CASNSAGGPETQYF. The chain links TRBV28 to TRBJ2-5; TRBD2 matches at 9 bases. Unmatched junction bases numbered 8, after V lost 7 bases and J lost 5 bases. CDR1 MDHEN and CDR2 SYDVKM come from the germline V gene. The CDR3 contains 14 residues.

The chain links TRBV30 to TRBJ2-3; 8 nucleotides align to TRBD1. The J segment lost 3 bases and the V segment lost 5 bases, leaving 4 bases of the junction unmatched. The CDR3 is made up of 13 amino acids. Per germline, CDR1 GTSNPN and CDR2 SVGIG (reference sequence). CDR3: CAWSRQGTDTQYF. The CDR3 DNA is TGTGCCTGGTCCCGACAGGGGACAGATACGCAGTATTTT.

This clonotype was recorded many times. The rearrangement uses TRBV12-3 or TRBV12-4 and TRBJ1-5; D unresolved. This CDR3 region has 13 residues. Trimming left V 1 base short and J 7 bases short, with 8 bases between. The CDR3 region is CASSLGVVQPQHF. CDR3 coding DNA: TGTGCCAGCAGTTTAGGGGTTGTCCAGCCCCAGCATTTT.

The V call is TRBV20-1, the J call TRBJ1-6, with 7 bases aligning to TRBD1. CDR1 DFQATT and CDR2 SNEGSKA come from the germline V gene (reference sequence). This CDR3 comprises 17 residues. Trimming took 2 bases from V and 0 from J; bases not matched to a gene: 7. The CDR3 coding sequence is TGCAGTGCTAGATGGGACAGACTCAGCTCCTATAATTCACCCCTCCACTTT. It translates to CSARWDRLSSYNSPLHF.

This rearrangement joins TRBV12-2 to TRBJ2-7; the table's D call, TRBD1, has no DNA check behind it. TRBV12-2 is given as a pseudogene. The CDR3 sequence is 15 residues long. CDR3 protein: CASRPRDSSSYEQYV. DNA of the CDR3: TGTGCAAGTCGTCCCCGGGACAGCAGCTCCTACGAGCAGTACGTC.

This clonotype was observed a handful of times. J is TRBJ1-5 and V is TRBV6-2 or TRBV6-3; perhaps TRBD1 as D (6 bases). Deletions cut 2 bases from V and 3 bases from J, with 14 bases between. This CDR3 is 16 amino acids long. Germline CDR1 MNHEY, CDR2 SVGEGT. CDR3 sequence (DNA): TGTGCCAGCAGTTACAACCCGGGGGCACTCAATCAGCCCCAGCATTTT. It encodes CASSYNPGALNQPQHF.

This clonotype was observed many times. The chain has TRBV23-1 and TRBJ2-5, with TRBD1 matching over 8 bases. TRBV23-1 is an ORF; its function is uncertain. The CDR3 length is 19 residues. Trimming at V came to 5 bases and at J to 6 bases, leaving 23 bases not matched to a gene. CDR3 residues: CASSNPNSAGGRFTKTQYF. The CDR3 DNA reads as TGCGCCAGCAGTAATCCCAACTCCGCAGGGGGCCGCTTCACGAAGACCCAGTACTTC.

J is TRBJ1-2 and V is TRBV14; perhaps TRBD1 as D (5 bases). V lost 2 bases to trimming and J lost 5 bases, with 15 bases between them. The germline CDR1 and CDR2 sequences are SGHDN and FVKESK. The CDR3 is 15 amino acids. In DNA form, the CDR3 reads TGTGCCAGCAGCCAATTATATTCTGGGGGTTATGGCTACACCTTC. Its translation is CASSQLYSGGYGYTF.

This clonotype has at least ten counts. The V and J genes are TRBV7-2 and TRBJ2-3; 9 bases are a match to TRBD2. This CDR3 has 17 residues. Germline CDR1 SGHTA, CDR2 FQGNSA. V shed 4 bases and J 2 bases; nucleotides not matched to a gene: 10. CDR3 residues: CASSSVLSGGFTDTQYF. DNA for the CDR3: TGTGCCAGCAGCTCCGTCTTAAGCGGGGGGTTCACAGATACGCAGTATTTT.

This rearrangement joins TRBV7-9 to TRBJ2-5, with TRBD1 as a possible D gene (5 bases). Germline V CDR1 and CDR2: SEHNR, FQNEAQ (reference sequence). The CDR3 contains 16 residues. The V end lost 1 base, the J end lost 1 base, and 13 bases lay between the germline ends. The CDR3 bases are TGTGCCAGCAGCTTAGGCGTGACAGTCCCCCAAGAGACCCAGTACTTC. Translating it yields CASSLGVTVPQETQYF.